This TCR beta chain was identified during a study of blood T cell repertoires in COVID-19. On the study more broadly: Acute-phase and convalescent COVID-19 samples originated in the United States, Italy and Spain. Sample material is recorded as cDNA or gDNA derived from T cells, B-cell-depleted T cells, or PBMCs.

Per the authors' pipeline: Estimation of nucleated cell counts relied on the amplification of reference gene primers. Produced via immunoSEQ multiplex PCR; TCRdb's table is partial and in-frame only. V and J calls and clone size are those listed in that table; D and trimming were worked out from the DNA. In the table there are tens of thousands of clones, 75% to 95% of which are singletons. This CDR3 region has 14 residues. Germline V gives CDR1 SGHDN, CDR2 FVKESK. With V trimmed by 4 bases and J by 4 bases, 4 bases remained unmatched. This clone was detected a few times. Sequenced sample: peripheral blood. V gene TRBV14 combines with J gene TRBJ2-7; TRBD2 matches 10 bases. The receptor comes from an elderly woman with active COVID-19. The CDR3 sequence is CASSLLAGAYEQYF. DNA of the CDR3: TGTGCCAGCAGCCTTCTAGCGGGAGCATACGAGCAGTACTTC.